These T cell receptor beta chains were read from a single sample in a study of cytomegalovirus exposure and HLA in healthy donors. Clones were read by immunoSEQ multiplex PCR, and TCRdb kept only the in-frame ones, dropping some. The sample shows about 260,000 clones, 70% to 90% of them seen only once. The sample taken for sequencing was PBMCs. The receptors come from a woman aged 40 to 50 in good health and CMV-seropositive. Each CDR3 is given with its conserved first and last residue. The order of the fields is CDR3 protein, J gene, V gene.

CDR3aa: CASSFSGGAEQFF
j_gene: TRBJ2-1
v_gene: TRBV5-1

CDR3aa: CASSTYRGRETQYF
j_gene: TRBJ2-5
v_gene: TRBV5-1

CDR3aa: CASSLISGNEQFF
j_gene: TRBJ2-1
v_gene: TRBV7-3

CDR3aa: CASREQDRGYGYTF
j_gene: TRBJ1-2
v_gene: TRBV28

CDR3aa: CSVDWRQGASETQYF
j_gene: TRBJ2-5
v_gene: TRBV29-1

CDR3aa: CASSVGGTVLGTGELFF
j_gene: TRBJ2-2
v_gene: TRBV9

CDR3aa: CASSSWTGDGYTF
j_gene: TRBJ1-2
v_gene: TRBV11-1

CDR3aa: CATSSYVNSAYEQYF
j_gene: TRBJ2-7
v_gene: TRBV15

CDR3aa: CASSQAGRVYGTGELFF
j_gene: TRBJ2-2
v_gene: TRBV14

CDR3aa: CASSLGTGGTGMRTEAFF
j_gene: TRBJ1-1
v_gene: TRBV7-8

CDR3aa: CAISDLGGRALSEQYF
j_gene: TRBJ2-7
v_gene: TRBV6-1

CDR3aa: CASSHQSWTSGSNEQFF
j_gene: TRBJ2-1
v_gene: TRBV7-2

CDR3aa: CASSEIGGTGNSYTF
j_gene: TRBJ1-2
v_gene: TRBV6-1

CDR3aa: CASSPLGQVSLWGGTNEKLFF
j_gene: TRBJ1-4
v_gene: TRBV4-3

CDR3aa: CASSEALREETQYF
j_gene: TRBJ2-5
v_gene: TRBV6-1

CDR3aa: CSVGGGRQETQYF
j_gene: TRBJ2-5
v_gene: TRBV29-1

CDR3aa: CASSPRAAGNTIYF
j_gene: TRBJ1-3
v_gene: TRBV7-2